The clone carrying this TCR beta chain turned up a few times. Antigen unknown. This sample was taken from a study of CD8+ T cells in alopecia areata. cDNA reverse transcribed from extracted RNA served as the sequencing template. Sequenced by immunoSEQ multiplex PCR; TCRdb stores in-frame clones only, minus some. The table records 65,000 to 75,000 clones, 40% to 50% of them present only once. Alopecia areata patients provided lesional scalp punch biopsies and peripheral blood, both collected for the study. Cell sorting was applied to PBMCs, and CD4+ and CD8+ T cells were collected. The CDR3 spans 16 residues. The V and J ends lost 0 bases and 4 bases, in that order; junction bases with no gene match: 7. CDR1 and CDR2 from the germline V gene are SGHRS and YFSETQ. Points from the study as a whole: TCR sharing was clearer in mice than between patients, perhaps partly owing to patient HLA diversity. In lesional scalp, particularly from alopecia totalis/universalis, clonality was higher than in normal scalp.

This material consisted of CD8+ T cells sorted from blood, taken at week 0. The TCR was taken from a human donor with alopecia areata. The V and J genes are TRBV5-1 and TRBJ2-5; 9 bases are shared with TRBD2. The CDR3 nucleotides are TGCGCCAGCAGCTTGGGGCTAGCGGGAACATCAGAGACCCAGTACTTC. Protein sequence: CASSLGLAGTSETQYF. Full variable domain (rest looked up from reference TRBV5-1 and TRBJ2-5): KAGVTQTPRYLIKTRGQQVTLSCSPISGHRSVSWYQQTPGQGLQFLFEYFSETQRNKGNFPGRFSGRQFSNSRSEMNVSTLELGDSALYLCASSLGLAGTSETQYFGPGTRLLVL.